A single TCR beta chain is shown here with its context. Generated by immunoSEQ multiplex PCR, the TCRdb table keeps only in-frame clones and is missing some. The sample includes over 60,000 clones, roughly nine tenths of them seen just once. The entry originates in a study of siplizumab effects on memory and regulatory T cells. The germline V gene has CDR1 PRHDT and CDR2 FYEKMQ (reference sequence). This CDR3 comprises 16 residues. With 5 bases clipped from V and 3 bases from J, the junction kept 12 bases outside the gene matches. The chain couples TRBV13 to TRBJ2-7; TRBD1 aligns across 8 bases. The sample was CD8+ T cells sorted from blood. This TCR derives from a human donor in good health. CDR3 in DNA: TGTGCCAGCAGCACCTGGCGGACAGGGATAAACTACGAGCAGTACTTC. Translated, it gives CASSTWRTGINYEQYF.